These 15 T cell receptor beta chains came from one sample sequenced in a study of T cells expressing NK-cell markers. TCRdb reprocessed the 5' RACE reads, keeping one entry per CDR3 protein, no DNA. The listing contains about 540,000 distinct CDR3 sequences. Sequences were obtained from blood T cells: a sorted CD56 or NKG2C T cell subset, CD4+ or CD8+ T cells, or bulk PBMC T cells (not recorded which). The receptors come from a man aged 18 to 30 in good health.

The chain uses TRBV29-1 and TRBJ2-7; TCRdb gives TRBD1 as the D gene, but with no DNA this cannot be confirmed. The CDR3 has 14 amino acids. The germline V gene has CDR1 SQVTM and CDR2 ANQGSEA. CDR3: CSVGGQGRLYEQYF.

The V call is TRBV12-3 or TRBV12-4, the J call TRBJ2-1. CDR3 length equals 13 residues. The CDR3 here is CASTQRVYNEQFF.

This chain joins TRBV7-8 and TRBJ2-3. CDR1 and CDR2 (germline): SGHVS, FQNEAQ. This CDR3 has 16 amino acids. The CDR3 reads CASSLRFAVPTDTQYF. Looking up the rest from reference TRBV7-8 and TRBJ2-3 gives the full variable domain: GAGVSQSPRYKVAKRGQDVALRCDPISGHVSLFWYQQALGQGPEFLTYFQNEAQLDKSGLPSDRFFAERPEGSVSTLKIQRTQQEDSAVYLCASSLRFAVPTDTQYFGPGTRLTVL.

V and J are TRBV12-3 or TRBV12-4 and TRBJ2-3; TCRdb gives TRBD1 as the D gene, but with no DNA this cannot be confirmed. The CDR3 runs 13 residues. CDR3 region: CASGQGNTDTQYF.

The V gene is TRBV5-1, the J gene TRBJ2-1; TCRdb proposes TRBD1, but this gene call is untestable without DNA. There are 15 residues in the CDR3. Per germline, CDR1 SGHRS and CDR2 YFSETQ. CDR3: CASRLYGGGGNEQFF.

The rearrangement uses TRBV5-1 and TRBJ1-6; TCRdb selects TRBD1, and the lack of DNA leaves this call unchecked. The CDR3 has 16 amino acids. Per the germline V gene, CDR1 is SGHRS and CDR2 is YFSETQ. CDR3 loop: CASSLRPDRGGSPLHF.

The V and J genes are TRBV7-9 and TRBJ2-7; TCRdb reports TRBD1, a call that lacks DNA to check it against. CDR1 is SEHNR and CDR2 is FQNEAQ in the germline V gene (reference sequence). The CDR3 extends over 16 amino acids. Here the CDR3 reads CASSPETGRPLYEQYF.

The chain carries TRBV5-1 and TRBJ2-1; lacking DNA, the TRBD1 call made by TCRdb goes unchecked. Germline assignment: CDR1 SGHRS and CDR2 YFSETQ. The CDR3 is 14 residues long. CDR3 protein: CASSLVGDRDEQFF.

The chain is built from TRBV7-8 and TRBJ2-1; TCRdb proposes TRBD2, but this gene call is untestable without DNA. Germline V gene data show CDR1 as SGHVS and CDR2 as FQNEAQ. This CDR3 has 15 residues. CDR3 in amino acids: CASSRLVRDGNEQFF.

The chain recombines TRBV7-2 with TRBJ2-2. The CDR3 extends over 13 amino acids. Germline CDR1 is SGHTA and CDR2 is FQGNSA. CDR3 residues: CASSSYNTGELFF.

This sequence joins TRBV29-1 and TRBJ2-1; TCRdb's D gene call, TRBD2, goes unchecked for lack of DNA. The CDR3 has 13 residues. Germline assignment: CDR1 SQVTM and CDR2 ANQGSEA. The CDR3 region is CSVERRLAGEQFF.

J is TRBJ2-3 and V is TRBV7-6; the D gene TCRdb calls, TRBD1, cannot be checked with no DNA. The germline V gene encodes CDR1 SGHVS and CDR2 FNYEAQ. The CDR3 consists of 15 residues. The CDR3 sequence: CASSLGAGAIDTQYF. Based on the CDR3 plus reference TRBV7-6 and TRBJ2-3, the full variable domain is GAGVSQSPRYKVTKRGQDVALRCDPISGHVSLYWYRQALGQGPEFLTYFNYEAQQDKSGLPNDRFSAERPEGSISTLTIQRTEQRDSAMYRCASSLGAGAIDTQYFGPGTRLTVL.

The chain recombines TRBV19 with TRBJ2-1; TCRdb selects TRBD1, and the lack of DNA leaves this call unchecked. The CDR3 extends over 16 amino acids. Germline loops: CDR1 LNHDA, CDR2 SQIVND (reference sequence). CDR3 sequence reads: CASQGVGERAVNEQFF. Using reference TRBV19 and TRBJ2-1 for the parts outside the CDR3, the full variable domain is DGGITQSPKYLFRKEGQNVTLSCEQNLNHDAMYWYRQDPGQGLRLIYYSQIVNDFQKGDIAEGYSVSREKKESFPLTVTSAQKNPTAFYLCASQGVGERAVNEQFFGPGTRLTVL.

V gene TRBV13 combines with J gene TRBJ2-7; with no DNA, the TCRdb D assignment of TRBD1 cannot be verified. The CDR3 spans 15 residues. Germline assignment: CDR1 PRHDT and CDR2 FYEKMQ (reference sequence). The CDR3 reads CASSFLGTAHYEQYF.

The rearrangement joins TRBV7-7 to TRBJ2-7; TCRdb lists TRBD2, though no DNA is available to test this call. The CDR3 has 15 amino acids. CDR1 is SSHAT, CDR2 FNYEAQ, per germline (reference sequence). Here the CDR3 reads CASSLDSGDGNEQYF.